The 31 T cell receptor beta chains in this list originate from one sample, sequenced in a study of metastatic and nonmetastatic thyroid tumors. The entire patient cohort was treatment-naive prior to thyroid surgery. TCRdb recomputed clones from the PCR reads via MiXCR. Of over 70,000 clones in the sample, roughly 18% were seen once. Sequencing input: blood. These receptors all stem from a female donor with papillary thyroid cancer or a benign thyroid nodule (not recorded which). Some clones in this sample may be carry-over from other donors' samples.

A few counts support this clone. This chain connects TRBV20-1 to TRBJ1-1; 8 bases agree with TRBD1. Germline V CDR1 and CDR2: DFQATT, SNEGSKA (reference sequence). The ends lost 4 bases at V and 6 bases at J; junction bases unmatched: 1. The CDR3 spans 11 residues. The CDR3 loop reads CSAKDRAEAFF. The CDR3 bases are TGCAGTGCTAAGGACAGGGCTGAAGCTTTCTTT.

This clone has a count of ten or more. J is TRBJ1-5 and V is TRBV28, with D perhaps matching TRBD1 (5 bases). Germline values: CDR1 MDHEN, CDR2 SYDVKM. There are 17 residues in the CDR3. With 4 bases removed from V and 0 bases from J, the gap between germline ends came to 16 bases. The CDR3 loop reads CASSWGLSRNSNQPQHF. For the CDR3, the DNA is TGTGCCAGCAGTTGGGGCCTGTCCAGAAATAGCAATCAGCCCCAGCATTTT.

In its sample, this clone was seen many times. The chain employs TRBV10-1 and TRBJ2-5; D unresolved. CDR1 is WNHNN and CDR2 is SYGVQD in the germline V gene (reference sequence). The CDR3 sequence is 13 residues long. The germline V and J ends were trimmed by 4 bases and 5 bases, with 11 bases remaining between them. This chain's CDR3 is CASSVGARETQYF. For the CDR3, the DNA is TGCGCCAGCAGTGTAGGAGCGCGGGAGACCCAGTACTTC.

The CDR3 spells CAISGRVNSGTEAFF. The CDR3 DNA follows: TGTGCCATCAGCGGGCGCGTGAATTCGGGCACTGAAGCTTTCTTT. The V gene is TRBV10-3, the J gene TRBJ1-1; D gene unclear. Germline CDR1 and CDR2: ENHRY and SYGVKD. The CDR3 consists of 15 residues. Trimming pared 6 bases from V and 4 bases from J, leaving 18 bases between.

The rearrangement links TRBV30 to TRBJ2-7, with 9 bases fitting TRBD2. V lost 1 base, J lost 9 bases, and 10 bases stayed unmatched. The length of the CDR3 is 14 residues. Per germline, CDR1 GTSNPN and CDR2 SVGIG (reference sequence). In nucleotides, the CDR3 is TGTGCCTGGAGTGGGGGTCTAGCGGGAACACGGCAGTACTTC. It is translated as CAWSGGLAGTRQYF.

This CDR3 reads CASSVETWNPYEQYF. In DNA, the CDR3 is TGTGCCAGCAGTGTTGAAACCTGGAATCCCTACGAGCAGTACTTC. The chain links TRBV2 to TRBJ2-7; no clear D gene. The V end lost 4 bases, the J end lost 2 bases, and 15 bases lay between the germline ends. CDR3 size: 15 residues. Germline V gives CDR1 SNHLY, CDR2 FYNNEI.

In its sample, this clone was seen many times. The rearrangement links TRBV7-4 to TRBJ2-6, with 10 bases matching TRBD2. The germline gives CDR1 SGHVT, CDR2 SQSDAQ. V lost 6 bases, J lost 1 base, and 15 bases stayed unmatched. The length of the CDR3 is 20 residues. For the CDR3, the DNA is TGTGCCAGCAGAACCTTAAAAAAGCGGGAGGGCCGGTCTGGGGCCAACGTCCTGACTTTC. Translating gives CASRTLKKREGRSGANVLTF.

The rearrangement uses TRBV6-1 and TRBJ2-1, with TRBD2 identical over 8 bases. V shed 6 bases, J shed 0 bases, and the junction held 4 bases outside the gene matches. The CDR3 is 15 amino acids. Germline values: CDR1 MNHNS, CDR2 SASEGT. The CDR3 spells CASRFSGVSYNEQFF. CDR3 nucleotide sequence: TGTGCCAGCAGGTTTAGCGGGGTCTCCTACAATGAGCAGTTCTTC.

This clone has more than one count but fewer than ten. V usage is TRBV20-1 and J usage is TRBJ1-1, with 7 positions matching TRBD1. The CDR3 is 13 amino acids. V lost 3 bases, J lost 4 bases, and 5 bases stayed unmatched. Germline CDR1 DFQATT, CDR2 SNEGSKA (reference sequence). The CDR3 region has the DNA TGCAGTGCTAGCTACAGGGGAGGCACTGAAGCTTTCTTT. Protein sequence: CSASYRGGTEAFF.

The sample holds a few counts of this clone. The chain employs TRBV20-1 and TRBJ2-5, with 10 bases matching TRBD2. CDR1 and CDR2 from the germline V gene are DFQATT and SNEGSKA (reference sequence). The J segment lost 2 bases and the V segment lost 0 bases, leaving 6 bases of the junction unmatched. The CDR3 contains 16 residues. The CDR3 coding sequence is TGCAGTGCTAGAGATGTGGGACTAGCGATACAAGAGACCCAGTACTTC. Residues: CSARDVGLAIQETQYF.

The sample holds a few counts of this clone. This chain uses TRBV5-4 with TRBJ2-3; 8 positions match TRBD2. Germline trimming cut 3 bases from V and 1 base from J; bases unmatched to any gene: 4. From germline, CDR1 is SGHNT and CDR2 YYREEE (reference sequence). The CDR3 sequence is 15 residues long. The CDR3 spells CASSSAGVGTDTQYF. Here the CDR3 DNA reads TGTGCCAGCAGCTCAGCGGGAGTGGGCACAGATACGCAGTATTTT.

In its sample, this clone ranks as medium-sized (0.01 to 0.1%). Germline and junction disagree at one end, which may indicate a read error. The V and J genes are TRBV30 and TRBJ1-2; possibly TRBD1 for D (5 bases). The length of the CDR3 is 11 residues. Germline V CDR1 and CDR2: GTSNPN, SVGIG (reference sequence). CDR3 DNA sequence: TGTGCCTGGAGTGAGTGGGGGGAAGCCGCCTTC. Translation gives CAWSEWGEAAF. Supplemented by reference TRBV30 and TRBJ1-2, the full variable domain reads SQTIHQWPATLVQPVGSPLSLECTVEGTSNPNLYWYRQAAGRGLQLLFYSVGIGQISSEVPQNLSASRPQDRQFILSSKKLLLSDSGFYLCAWSEWGEAAFGSGTRLTVV.

This clone was counted ten times or more. This rearrangement joins TRBV3-1 to TRBJ2-1, with D maybe TRBD2 (6 bases). Looked up from germline, CDR1 is LGHDT and CDR2 is YNNKEL (reference sequence). The CDR3 consists of 15 residues. The germline V and J ends were trimmed by 6 bases and 9 bases, with 21 bases remaining between them. The chain's CDR3 is CASSSGVGVYGEQFF. In DNA form, the CDR3 reads TGTGCCAGCAGTTCGGGGGTCGGGGTCTATGGTGAGCAGTTCTTC.

This clone was detected many times. The rearrangement joins TRBV11-3 to TRBJ2-7; 8 positions agree with TRBD2. The CDR3 is 13 residues long. Germline V gives CDR1 SGHNT, CDR2 YENEEA. V dropped 3 bases and J dropped 3; count of bases not matched to a gene: 1. CDR3 region: CASSLSGSYEQYF. CDR3 sequence (DNA): TGTGCCAGCAGCTTGAGCGGGAGCTACGAGCAGTACTTC.

This clone came up many times. CDR3 loop: CASSLVLGNTIYF. The CDR3 DNA reads as TGTGCCAGCAGTTTAGTTCTGGGAAACACCATATATTTT. The chain carries TRBV12-3 or TRBV12-4 and TRBJ1-3; D is undetermined. The CDR3 covers 13 residues. V was cut by 1 base and J by 4 bases, with 5 bases left in between.

This clone was seen repeatedly, ten times or more. The chain couples TRBV18 to TRBJ2-7, with TRBD2 identical over 16 bases. The V gene end was trimmed by 5 bases and the J gene end by 4 bases; junction bases not matched to a gene: 17. This CDR3 has 20 residues. The germline V gene has CDR1 KGHSH and CDR2 LQKENI. CDR3 protein: CASSRRPGLAGGPQIYEQYF. As DNA, the CDR3 is TGTGCCAGCTCAAGACGACCGGGACTAGCGGGAGGGCCCCAAATATACGAGCAGTACTTC.

Ten or more counts support this clone. The J gene is TRBJ1-3, the V gene TRBV7-8; the match to TRBD1 covers 11 bases. V was pared by 5 bases and J by 0 bases, with 6 bases of the junction left unmatched. Germline V gene data show CDR1 as SGHVS and CDR2 as FQNEAQ. The CDR3 spans 17 residues. In DNA, the CDR3 is TGTGCCAGCAGCGAATCCGGGACAGGGGGCTCTGGAAACACCATATATTTT. Its protein product is CASSESGTGGSGNTIYF.

This clone was seen only a few times. The rearrangement links TRBV29-1 to TRBJ1-5; 7 bases line up with TRBD1. V lost 5 bases and J lost 7; bases outside the gene matches: 17. The CDR3 contains 16 residues. CDR1 SQVTM and CDR2 ANQGSEA come from the germline V gene. The CDR3 bases are TGCAGCGTTACTCTACAGGGGACGGGGAGGTACCAGCCCCAGCATTTT. This translates into CSVTLQGTGRYQPQHF.

V is TRBV9 and J is TRBJ2-1; 11 positions match TRBD2. CDR3 length: 17 residues. V was clipped by 0 bases and J by 3 bases; unmatched bases: 5. Germline V gene lookup returns CDR1 SGDLS and CDR2 YYNGEE. The CDR3 DNA reads TGTGCCAGCAGCGTAGGAGGTGGACTAGCGGGCTACAATGAGCAGTTCTTC. It specifies CASSVGGGLAGYNEQFF.

This clone was picked up many times. This chain joins TRBV12-3 or TRBV12-4 and TRBJ1-5; D is unclear. The V end lost 4 bases, the J end lost 11 bases, and 9 bases lay between the germline ends. CDR3 length: 11 amino acids. The CDR3 here is CASSSLWAQHF. The CDR3 DNA reads as TGTGCCAGCAGTTCCCTTTGGGCCCAGCATTTT.

This clone occurred a few times. The chain links TRBV4-1 to TRBJ1-4, with a possible D match to TRBD1 (6 bases). The ends were cut back, 0 bases at V and 4 bases at J, with 12 bases in the middle. The CDR3 totals 16 residues. Germline assignment: CDR1 MGHRA and CDR2 YSYEKL. CDR3 sequence reads: CASSQDRGLSNEKLFF. The CDR3 bases are TGCGCCAGCAGCCAAGACAGGGGCCTAAGTAATGAAAAACTGTTTTTT.

The rearrangement joins TRBV18 to TRBJ2-2; D uncertain. Trimming left V 5 bases short and J 3 bases short, with 10 bases between. Germline V gene data show CDR1 as KGHSH and CDR2 as LQKENI. The CDR3 runs to 14 residues. CDR3 loop: CASSIFRDTGELFF. The CDR3 DNA follows: TGTGCCAGCTCAATTTTTCGGGACACCGGGGAGCTGTTTTTT.

The V call is TRBV5-1, the J call TRBJ2-7; 9 bases map to TRBD1. The germline CDR1 and CDR2 sequences are SGHRS and YFSETQ. The CDR3 spans 16 residues. Trimming at V came to 3 bases and at J to 0 bases, leaving 7 bases not matched to a gene. CDR3 amino acids: CASSSTGGLSSYEQYF. The CDR3 nucleotides read TGCGCCAGCAGCTCGACAGGGGGGCTGAGCTCCTACGAGCAGTACTTC.

The chain uses TRBV4-2 and TRBJ1-2; 7 nucleotides align to TRBD1. Germline trimming cut 3 bases from V and 4 bases from J; bases unmatched to any gene: 5. Germline CDR1 is LGHNA and CDR2 is YNFKEQ. The CDR3 runs 14 residues. The CDR3 protein is CASSQNRDSYGYTF. The DNA for the CDR3 is TGTGCCAGCAGCCAGAACCGGGACAGCTATGGCTACACCTTC.

Many counts were recorded for this clone. The rearrangement joins TRBV5-1 to TRBJ2-3, with 9 bases aligning to TRBD2. The germline gives CDR1 SGHRS, CDR2 YFSETQ. The CDR3 is 16 amino acids. V lost 0 bases and J lost 4; bases outside the gene matches: 6. The CDR3 bases are TGCGCCAGCAGCTTGGGACTAGCGGATCACGCAGATACGCAGTATTTT. Residues: CASSLGLADHADTQYF. Full variable domain (remainder filled in from reference TRBV5-1 and TRBJ2-3): KAGVTQTPRYLIKTRGQQVTLSCSPISGHRSVSWYQQTPGQGLQFLFEYFSETQRNKGNFPGRFSGRQFSNSRSEMNVSTLELGDSALYLCASSLGLADHADTQYFGPGTRLTVL.

The chain joins TRBV27 to TRBJ1-2; unclear D gene. CDR1 MNHEY and CDR2 SMNVEV come from the germline V gene (reference sequence). The V and J ends lost 2 bases and 4 bases respectively, with 8 bases between them. The CDR3 runs 13 residues. In nucleotides, the CDR3 is TGTGCCAGCAGTTTAAGGCTCAGCTATGGCTACACCTTC. It yields the protein CASSLRLSYGYTF.

This chain joins TRBV5-4 and TRBJ2-7; 10 bases align to TRBD1. This CDR3 comprises 16 residues. Germline assignment: CDR1 SGHNT and CDR2 YYREEE (reference sequence). V lost 1 base, J lost 3 bases, and 7 bases stayed unmatched. CDR3 sequence reads: CASSLPLGQGNYEQYF. In DNA form, the CDR3 reads TGTGCCAGCAGCTTGCCGCTGGGACAGGGGAACTACGAGCAGTACTTC.

This clone was seen repeatedly, ten times or more. This chain connects TRBV6-1 to TRBJ1-1; D unresolved. Trimming removed 10 bases at V and 1 base at J, with 13 bases between. This CDR3 spans 13 amino acids. Germline values: CDR1 MNHNS, CDR2 SASEGT. The CDR3 DNA reads as TGTGCCACAAAACAGAGTGAGAACACTGAAGCTTTCTTT. Amino acids: CATKQSENTEAFF.

This clone has ten or more counts. This chain uses TRBV4-1 with TRBJ2-5, with D unresolved. Trimming shortened V by 0 bases and J by 8 bases, and 4 bases separated the two germline ends. Germline CDR1 is MGHRA and CDR2 is YSYEKL. The CDR3 has 11 residues. The CDR3 bases are TGCGCCAGCAGCCAAGATTACACCCAGTACTTC. Protein sequence: CASSQDYTQYF.

The table lists this clone with many counts. V usage is TRBV4-1 and J usage is TRBJ2-7, with TRBD1 identical over 8 bases. The CDR3 covers 17 residues. With 0 bases clipped from V and 4 bases from J, the junction kept 11 bases outside the gene matches. Germline V gene sequence: CDR1 MGHRA, CDR2 YSYEKL. CDR3 nucleotide sequence: TGCGCCAGCAGCCAAGATCCGGTACGGACAGGGAAATACGAGCAGTACTTC. Translation: CASSQDPVRTGKYEQYF.

The rearrangement links TRBV30 to TRBJ1-1; D call uncertain. The CDR3 is 11 amino acids. CDR1 and CDR2 from the germline V gene are GTSNPN and SVGIG (reference sequence). The V and J ends lost 1 base and 6 bases respectively, with 6 bases between them. The chain's CDR3 is CAWSGEAEAFF. The DNA for the CDR3 is TGTGCCTGGAGTGGGGAGGCTGAAGCTTTCTTT.